The 18 T cell receptor beta chains below come from one sample, sequenced in a study of CD8 T cells in Susac syndrome. Reverse transcription of about 0.45 to 1 ug RNA was carried out with random hexamers. TCRdb re-called the immunoSEQ multiplex PCR reads through MiXCR, storing one row per CDR3 protein. Among approximately 180,000 distinct CDR3 sequences, 90% to 97% were seen once, and the ten largest hold roughly 0.095%. The source material was CD4+ T cells from PBMCs. Receptors originate from a human donor with multiple sclerosis.

The chain recombines TRBV7-9 with TRBJ2-7; 10 bases line up with TRBD2. Trimming at V came to 2 bases and at J to 2 bases, leaving 6 bases not matched to a gene. The CDR3 length is 16 residues. Germline assignment: CDR1 SEHNR and CDR2 FQNEAQ (reference sequence). CDR3 residues: CASSLRLAGDTYEQYF. Here the CDR3 DNA reads TGTGCCAGCAGCTTAAGGCTAGCGGGGGACACCTACGAGCAGTACTTC.

This sequence joins TRBV7-9 and TRBJ2-3; D is ambiguous. The CDR3 extends over 13 amino acids. V lost 2 bases to trimming and J lost 5 bases, with 8 bases between them. CDR1 and CDR2 from the germline V gene are SEHNR and FQNEAQ (reference sequence). As DNA, the CDR3 is TGTGCCAGCAGCTTAAACACCGGAGATACGCAGTATTTT. It translates to CASSLNTGDTQYF.

This chain uses TRBV7-3 with TRBJ2-3, with TRBD2 matching 7 bases. The CDR3 totals 15 residues. Germline assignment: CDR1 SGHTA and CDR2 FQGTGA. The ends lost 5 bases at V and 5 bases at J; junction bases unmatched: 10. CDR3 sequence: CASSPGISGGDTQYF. Here the CDR3 DNA reads TGTGCCAGCAGCCCAGGGATCTCGGGAGGAGATACGCAGTATTTT.

The J gene is TRBJ2-5, the V gene TRBV29-1; D not certain. V lost 1 base and J 4 bases, leaving 7 bases between the germline ends. Germline CDR1 reads SQVTM; CDR2 reads ANQGSEA. The CDR3 runs to 12 residues. The CDR3 bases are TGCAGCGTTGAAGCAGAAACAGAGACCCAGTACTTC. Its translation is CSVEAETETQYF.

This chain links TRBV20-1 with TRBJ2-7, with 10 nucleotides matching TRBD1. The germline V gene has CDR1 DFQATT and CDR2 SNEGSKA (reference sequence). There are 16 residues in the CDR3. V shed 2 bases, J shed 5 bases, and the junction held 12 bases outside the gene matches. CDR3 loop: CSARLNRDRGLNEQYF. As DNA, the CDR3 is TGCAGTGCTAGATTAAACCGGGACAGGGGTCTTAACGAGCAGTACTTC.

The V and J genes are TRBV30 and TRBJ2-7; D is tentatively TRBD1 or TRBD2 (6 bases each). Deletions cut 5 bases from V and 1 base from J, with 15 bases between. CDR1 is GTSNPN, CDR2 SVGIG, per germline (reference sequence). This CDR3 comprises 14 residues. The CDR3 DNA is TGTGCCTGGGCGAGGGGGGCAGATTCCTACGAGCAGTACTTC. It yields the protein CAWARGADSYEQYF.

The chain joins TRBV29-1 to TRBJ2-2, with 7 bases fitting TRBD1. V lost 6 bases to trimming and J lost 5 bases; unmatched junction nucleotides: 3. CDR3 length equals 12 residues. Germline V gene data show CDR1 as SQVTM and CDR2 as ANQGSEA. The CDR3 DNA reads TGCAGCGTCGGGACAGTAACCGGGGAGCTGTTTTTT. Protein product: CSVGTVTGELFF.

The J gene is TRBJ2-2, the V gene TRBV7-8, with D tentatively TRBD2 (6 bases). CDR1 SGHVS and CDR2 FQNEAQ come from the germline V gene. The CDR3 sequence is 15 residues long. V gave up 3 bases and J gave up 6 bases, with 14 bases separating them. In DNA form, the CDR3 reads TGTGCCAGCAGCTTGGCGGGGTTGGGGTCCGGGGAGCTGTTTTTT. It yields the protein CASSLAGLGSGELFF. The full variable domain, rest sourced from reference TRBV7-8 and TRBJ2-2, is GAGVSQSPRYKVAKRGQDVALRCDPISGHVSLFWYQQALGQGPEFLTYFQNEAQLDKSGLPSDRFFAERPEGSVSTLKIQRTQQEDSAVYLCASSLAGLGSGELFFGEGSRLTVL.

The J gene is TRBJ1-1, the V gene TRBV4-2, with D unresolved. CDR1 LGHNA and CDR2 YNFKEQ come from the germline V gene. The CDR3 spans 12 residues. V gave up 4 bases and J gave up 7 bases, with 10 bases separating them. The CDR3 DNA sequence: TGTGCCAGCAGCCCCCAAGGGTTTGAAGCTTTCTTT. Translation: CASSPQGFEAFF.

The chain links TRBV30 to TRBJ1-5; D is unresolved. Trimming shortened V by 0 bases and J by 2 bases, and 8 bases separated the two germline ends. Germline CDR1 reads GTSNPN; CDR2 reads SVGIG (reference sequence). This CDR3 has 14 amino acids. The CDR3, as DNA: TGTGCCTGGAGTGTCCCGGGAGGCAATCAGCCCCAGCATTTT. Residues: CAWSVPGGNQPQHF.

The chain is built from TRBV10-3 and TRBJ2-4, with 10 positions matching TRBD2. CDR1 ENHRY and CDR2 SYGVKD come from the germline V gene. This CDR3 is built from 15 residues. J was trimmed by 9 bases and V by 2 bases; bases with no gene match: 7. The CDR3 loop is CAISELAGDVAIQYF. The CDR3 DNA reads as TGTGCCATCAGTGAGCTAGCGGGGGATGTAGCCATTCAGTACTTC.

The CDR3 coding sequence is TGTGCCAGCTCACGGGGACTGGACAATGAGCAGTTCTTC. The encoded protein is CASSRGLDNEQFF. This rearrangement joins TRBV18 to TRBJ2-1; D is perhaps TRBD2 (6 bases). The V gene lost 4 bases and the J gene lost 5 bases, with 9 bases spanning the gap. In germline, CDR1 is KGHSH, CDR2 LQKENI. The CDR3 runs to 13 residues.

The chain recombines TRBV5-6 with TRBJ2-2, with D possibly called TRBD1 or TRBD2 (5 bases each). The CDR3 runs 15 residues. The V end was cut by 0 bases, the J end by 14 bases, with 20 bases between. Germline V gene sequence: CDR1 SGHDT, CDR2 YYEEEE. Here the CDR3 reads CASSLVWGSDGALFF. CDR3 nucleotides: TGTGCCAGCAGCTTGGTGTGGGGATCCGACGGGGCCCTGTTTTTT.

This chain's CDR3 is CASSLEWGGGRTPRDYGYTF. For the CDR3, the DNA is TGTGCCAGCAGCTTAGAATGGGGCGGGGGACGGACCCCACGCGACTATGGCTACACCTTC. The chain links TRBV11-1 to TRBJ1-2; a weak D match, TRBD1 (5 bases). Trimming took 1 base from V and 3 from J, leaving 27 bases between them. Germline lookup yields CDR1 SGHAT and CDR2 FQDESV (reference sequence). This CDR3 spans 20 amino acids.

J is TRBJ1-6 and V is TRBV3-1, with 7 bases identical to TRBD1. The germline CDR1 and CDR2 sequences are LGHDT and YNNKEL (reference sequence). The CDR3 is made up of 16 amino acids. V dropped 4 bases and J dropped 8; count of bases not matched to a gene: 11. CDR3 nucleotide sequence: TGTGCCAGCAGCCCCTATGTCAGGGGGGACTATTCACCCCTCCACTTT. Its translation: CASSPYVRGDYSPLHF.

The chain couples TRBV18 to TRBJ1-1; TRBD1 matches 8 bases. Trimming removed 2 bases from V and 0 bases from J; junction bases left unmatched: 14. Germline CDR1 is KGHSH and CDR2 is LQKENI. This CDR3 has 19 residues. The CDR3 here is CASSPIWAGGSGMNTEAFF. In DNA form, the CDR3 reads TGTGCCAGCTCACCAATTTGGGCAGGGGGCTCGGGCATGAACACTGAAGCTTTCTTT.

This clonotype has a handful of counts. The J gene is TRBJ1-5, the V gene TRBV18; D might be TRBD1 (5 bases). This CDR3 comprises 13 residues. Deletions cut 6 bases from V and 4 bases from J, with 10 bases between. Germline-derived CDR1 and CDR2 are KGHSH and LQKENI. The CDR3 DNA reads as TGTGCCAGCTCGCCCGACAGAAATCAGCCCCAGCATTTT. This gives the protein CASSPDRNQPQHF.

The chain carries TRBV5-1 and TRBJ2-7, with D maybe TRBD2 (6 bases). The CDR3 spans 13 residues. Between the trimmed V and J ends, which lost 5 bases and 7 bases, there was a span of 16 bases. The germline gives CDR1 SGHRS, CDR2 YFSETQ. The DNA of the CDR3 is TGCGCCAGCAGTCGCGGGGATTCCGGGGAGCAGTACTTC. The encoded protein is CASSRGDSGEQYF.